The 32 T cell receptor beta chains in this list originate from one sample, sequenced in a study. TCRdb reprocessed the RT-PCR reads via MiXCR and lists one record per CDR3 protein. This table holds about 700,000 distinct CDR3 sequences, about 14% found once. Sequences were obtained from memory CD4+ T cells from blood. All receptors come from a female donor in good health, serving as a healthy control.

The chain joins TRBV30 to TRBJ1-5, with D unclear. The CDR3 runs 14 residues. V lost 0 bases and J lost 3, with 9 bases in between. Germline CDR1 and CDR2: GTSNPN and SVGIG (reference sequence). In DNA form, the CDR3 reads TGTGCCTGGAGTGTATCGGCAGACAATCAGCCCCAGCATTTT. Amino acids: CAWSVSADNQPQHF.

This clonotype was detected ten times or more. DNA for the CDR3: TGTGCCAGCAGTCCCCTGACAGGGCGTACTGAAGCTTTCTTT. Protein: CASSPLTGRTEAFF. The chain links TRBV12-3 or TRBV12-4 to TRBJ1-1, with TRBD1 matching over 7 bases. The CDR3 contains 14 residues. With 5 bases clipped from V and 5 bases from J, the junction kept 8 bases outside the gene matches.

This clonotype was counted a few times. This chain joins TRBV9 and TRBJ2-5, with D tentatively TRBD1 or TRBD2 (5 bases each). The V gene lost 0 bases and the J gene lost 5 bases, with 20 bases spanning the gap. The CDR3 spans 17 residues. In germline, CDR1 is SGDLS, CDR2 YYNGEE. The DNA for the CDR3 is TGTGCCAGCAGCGTAGGAGTGGGGACGAAACTCGGGGAGACCCAGTACTTC. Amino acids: CASSVGVGTKLGETQYF. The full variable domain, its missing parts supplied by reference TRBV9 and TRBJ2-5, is DSGVTQTPKHLITATGQRVTLRCSPRSGDLSVYWYQQSLDQGLQFLIQYYNGEERAKGNILERFSAQQFPDLHSELNLSSLELGDSALYFCASSVGVGTKLGETQYFGPGTRLLVL.

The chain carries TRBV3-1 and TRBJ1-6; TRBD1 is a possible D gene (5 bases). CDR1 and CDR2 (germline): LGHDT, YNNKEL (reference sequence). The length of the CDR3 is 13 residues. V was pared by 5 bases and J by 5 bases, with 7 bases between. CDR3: CASSAGNNSPLHF. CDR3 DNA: TGTGCCAGCAGCGCAGGGAATAATTCACCCCTCCACTTT.

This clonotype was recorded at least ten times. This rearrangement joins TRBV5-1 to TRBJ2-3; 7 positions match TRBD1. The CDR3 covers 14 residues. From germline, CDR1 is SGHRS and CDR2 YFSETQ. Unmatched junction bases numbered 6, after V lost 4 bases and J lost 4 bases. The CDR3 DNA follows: TGCGCCAGCAGCAGTGGACAGGAGGCAGATACGCAGTATTTT. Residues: CASSSGQEADTQYF.

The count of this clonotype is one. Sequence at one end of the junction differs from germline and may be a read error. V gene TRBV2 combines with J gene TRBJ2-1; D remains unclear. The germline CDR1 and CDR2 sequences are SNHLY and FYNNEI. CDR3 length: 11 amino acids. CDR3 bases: TGTGCCAGCACTTACTACTATGAGCAGTTCTTC. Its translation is CASTYYYEQFF.

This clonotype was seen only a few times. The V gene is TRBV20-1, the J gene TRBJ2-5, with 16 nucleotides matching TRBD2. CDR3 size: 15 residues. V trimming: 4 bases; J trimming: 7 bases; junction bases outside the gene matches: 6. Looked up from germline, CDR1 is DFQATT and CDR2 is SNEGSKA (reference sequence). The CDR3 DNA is TGCAGTGCTAAGGGACTAGCGGGGGGGCCGGGGACCCAGTACTTC. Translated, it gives CSAKGLAGGPGTQYF.

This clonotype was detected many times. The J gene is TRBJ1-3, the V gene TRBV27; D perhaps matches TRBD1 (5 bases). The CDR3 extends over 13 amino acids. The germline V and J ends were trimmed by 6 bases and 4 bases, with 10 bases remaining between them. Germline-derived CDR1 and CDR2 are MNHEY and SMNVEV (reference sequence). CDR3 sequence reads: CASRPGVGNTIYF. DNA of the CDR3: TGTGCCAGCAGGCCGGGGGTCGGAAACACCATATATTTT.

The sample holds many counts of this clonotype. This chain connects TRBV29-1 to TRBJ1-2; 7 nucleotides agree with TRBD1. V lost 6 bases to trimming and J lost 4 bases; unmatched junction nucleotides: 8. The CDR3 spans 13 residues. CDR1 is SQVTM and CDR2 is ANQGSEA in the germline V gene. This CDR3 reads CSVEGAALYGYTF. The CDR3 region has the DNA TGCAGCGTGGAGGGGGCAGCTCTCTATGGCTACACCTTC.

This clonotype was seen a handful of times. CDR3: CASTRTRAGGSNIYGYTF. In DNA form, the CDR3 reads TGTGCCAGCACCCGAACCAGGGCAGGGGGCTCCAACATCTATGGCTACACCTTC. The chain joins TRBV6-1 to TRBJ1-2; 8 bases are a match to TRBD1. The length of the CDR3 is 18 residues. J lost 4 bases, V lost 7 bases, and 20 bases had no gene match. Germline V gene lookup returns CDR1 MNHNS and CDR2 SASEGT.

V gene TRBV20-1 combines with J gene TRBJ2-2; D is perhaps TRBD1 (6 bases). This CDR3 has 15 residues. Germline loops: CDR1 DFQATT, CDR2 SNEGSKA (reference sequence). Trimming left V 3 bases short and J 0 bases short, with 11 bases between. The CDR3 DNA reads TGCAGTGCTAGGCAGGGGCCTGCGAACACCGGGGAGCTGTTTTTT. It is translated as CSARQGPANTGELFF.

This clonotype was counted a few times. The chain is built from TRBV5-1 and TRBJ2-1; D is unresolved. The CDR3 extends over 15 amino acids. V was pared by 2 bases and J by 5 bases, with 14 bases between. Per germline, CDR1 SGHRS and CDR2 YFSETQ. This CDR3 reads CASSFLTASDNEQFF. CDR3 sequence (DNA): TGCGCCAGCAGCTTCTTGACTGCGAGCGACAATGAGCAGTTCTTC.

CDR3 loop: CASSQYRGNEKLFF. CDR3 DNA: TGTGCCAGCAGCCAATACAGGGGTAATGAAAAACTGTTTTTT. V is TRBV16 and J is TRBJ1-4, with 7 bases aligning to TRBD1. The CDR3 covers 14 residues. CDR1 and CDR2 from the germline V gene are KGHSY and FQNENV. V shed 1 base, J shed 4 bases, and the junction held 0 bases outside the gene matches. Based on the CDR3 plus reference TRBV16 and TRBJ1-4, the full variable domain is GEEVAQTPKHLVRGEGQKAKLYCAPIKGHSYVFWYQQVLKNEFKFLISFQNENVFDETGMPKERFSAKCLPNSPCSLEIQATKLEDSAVYFCASSQYRGNEKLFFGSGTQLSVL.

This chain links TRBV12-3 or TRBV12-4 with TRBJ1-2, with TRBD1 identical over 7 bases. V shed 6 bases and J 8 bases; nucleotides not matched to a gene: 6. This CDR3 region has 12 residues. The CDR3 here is CASRNQGGGYTF. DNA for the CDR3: TGTGCCAGCAGGAACCAGGGGGGGGGCTACACCTTC.

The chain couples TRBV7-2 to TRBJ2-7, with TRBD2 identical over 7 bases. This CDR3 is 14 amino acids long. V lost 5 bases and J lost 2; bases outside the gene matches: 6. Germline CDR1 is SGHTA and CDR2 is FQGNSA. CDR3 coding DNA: TGTGCCAGCAGCGTCGGGACTACTACCTACGAGCAGTACTTC. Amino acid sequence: CASSVGTTTYEQYF.

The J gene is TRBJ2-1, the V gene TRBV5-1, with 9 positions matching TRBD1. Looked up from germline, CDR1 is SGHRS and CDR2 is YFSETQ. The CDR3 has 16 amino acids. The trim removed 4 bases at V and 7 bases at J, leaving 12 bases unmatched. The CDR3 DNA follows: TGCGCCAGCAGCCCACAGCCGGGACAGGGTCGGAATGAGCAGTTCTTC. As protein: CASSPQPGQGRNEQFF.

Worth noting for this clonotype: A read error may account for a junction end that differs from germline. The DNA for the CDR3 is TGTGCCAGCAGCTACCTCAGGATAAGCTCCTACGAGCTGTACTTC. It encodes CASSYLRISSYELYF. The chain joins TRBV13 to TRBJ2-7; D is undetermined. Germline-derived CDR1 and CDR2 are PRHDT and FYEKMQ (reference sequence). This CDR3 is 15 amino acids long.

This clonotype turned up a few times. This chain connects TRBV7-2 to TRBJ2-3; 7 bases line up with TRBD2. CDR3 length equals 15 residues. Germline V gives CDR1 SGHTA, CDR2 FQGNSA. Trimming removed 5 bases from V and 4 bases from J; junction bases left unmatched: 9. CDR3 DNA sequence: TGTGCCAGCAGCCGACTGAGCGGGATGGCAGATACGCAGTATTTT. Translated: CASSRLSGMADTQYF.

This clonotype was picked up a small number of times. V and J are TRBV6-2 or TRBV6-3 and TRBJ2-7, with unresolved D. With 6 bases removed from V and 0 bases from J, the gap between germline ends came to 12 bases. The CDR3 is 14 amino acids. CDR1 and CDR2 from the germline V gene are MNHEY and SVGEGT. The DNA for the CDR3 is TGTGCCAGCAGGACGGTTGAGGCCTCCTACGAGCAGTACTTC. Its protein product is CASRTVEASYEQYF.

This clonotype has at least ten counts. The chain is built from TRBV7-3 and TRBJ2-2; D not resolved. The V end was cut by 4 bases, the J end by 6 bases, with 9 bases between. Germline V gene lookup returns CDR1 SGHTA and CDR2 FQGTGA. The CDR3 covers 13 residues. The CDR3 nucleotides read TGTGCCAGCAGCTCCGGACCGGCCGGGGAGCTGTTTTTT. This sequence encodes CASSSGPAGELFF.

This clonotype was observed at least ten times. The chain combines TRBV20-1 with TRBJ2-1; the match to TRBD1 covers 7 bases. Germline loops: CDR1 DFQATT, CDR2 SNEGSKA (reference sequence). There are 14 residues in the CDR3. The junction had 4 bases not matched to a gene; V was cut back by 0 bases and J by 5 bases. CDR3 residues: CSARDIRGHNEQFF. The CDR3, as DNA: TGCAGTGCTAGAGATATAAGGGGGCACAATGAGCAGTTCTTC.

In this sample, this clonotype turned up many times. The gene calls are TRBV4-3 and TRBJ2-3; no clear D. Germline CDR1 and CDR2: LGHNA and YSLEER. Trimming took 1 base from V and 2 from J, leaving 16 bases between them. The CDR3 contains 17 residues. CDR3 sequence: CASSQGSLGAYTDTQYF. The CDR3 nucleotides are TGCGCCAGCAGCCAAGGTTCTCTAGGCGCCTACACAGATACGCAGTATTTT.

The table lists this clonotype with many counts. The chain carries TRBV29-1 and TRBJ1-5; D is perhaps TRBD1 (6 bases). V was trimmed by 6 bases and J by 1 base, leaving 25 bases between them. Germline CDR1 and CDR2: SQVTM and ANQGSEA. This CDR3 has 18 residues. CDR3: CSVGQGSGAGGSNQPQHF. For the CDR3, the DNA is TGCAGCGTCGGCCAAGGTTCAGGGGCTGGGGGCAGCAATCAGCCCCAGCATTTT.

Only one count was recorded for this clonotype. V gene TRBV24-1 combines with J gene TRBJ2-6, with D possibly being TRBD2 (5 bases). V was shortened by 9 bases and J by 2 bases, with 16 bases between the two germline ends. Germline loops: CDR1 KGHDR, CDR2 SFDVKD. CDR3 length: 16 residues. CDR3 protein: CATEHGMGTGANVLTF. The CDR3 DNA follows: TGTGCCACCGAACACGGGATGGGGACTGGGGCCAACGTCCTGACTTTC.

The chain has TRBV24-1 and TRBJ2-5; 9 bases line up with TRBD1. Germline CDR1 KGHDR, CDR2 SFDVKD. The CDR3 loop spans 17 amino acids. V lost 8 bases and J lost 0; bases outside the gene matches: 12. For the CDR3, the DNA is TGTGCCACCAATGACATCCGGGACAGGGTCGACCAAGAGACCCAGTACTTC. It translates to CATNDIRDRVDQETQYF.

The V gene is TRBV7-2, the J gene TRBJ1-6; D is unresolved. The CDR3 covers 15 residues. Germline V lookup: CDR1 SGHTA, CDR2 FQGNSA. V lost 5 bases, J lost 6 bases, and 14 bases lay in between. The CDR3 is CASSPLTDVNSPLHF. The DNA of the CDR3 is TGTGCCAGCAGCCCCCTAACAGACGTTAATTCACCCCTCCACTTT.

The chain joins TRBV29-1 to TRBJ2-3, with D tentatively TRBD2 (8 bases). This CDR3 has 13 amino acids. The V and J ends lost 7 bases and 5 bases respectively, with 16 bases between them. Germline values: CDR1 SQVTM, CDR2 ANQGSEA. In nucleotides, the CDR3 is TGCAGCGGGAAGGGGGCGGGAGGAGATACGCAGTATTTT. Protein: CSGKGAGGDTQYF.

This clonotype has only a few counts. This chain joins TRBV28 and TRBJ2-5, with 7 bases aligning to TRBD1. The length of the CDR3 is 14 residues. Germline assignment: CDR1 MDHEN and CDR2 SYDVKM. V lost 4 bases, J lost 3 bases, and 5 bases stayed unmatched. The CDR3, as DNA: TGTGCCAGCAGTTACAGGCAGGGGGAAGAGACCCAGTACTTC. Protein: CASSYRQGEETQYF.

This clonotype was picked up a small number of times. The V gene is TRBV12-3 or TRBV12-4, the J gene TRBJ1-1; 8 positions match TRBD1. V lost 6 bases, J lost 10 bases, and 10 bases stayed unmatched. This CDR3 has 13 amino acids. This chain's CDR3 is CASRTGEFVGAFF. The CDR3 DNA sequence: TGTGCCAGCAGGACAGGGGAGTTTGTCGGAGCTTTCTTT.

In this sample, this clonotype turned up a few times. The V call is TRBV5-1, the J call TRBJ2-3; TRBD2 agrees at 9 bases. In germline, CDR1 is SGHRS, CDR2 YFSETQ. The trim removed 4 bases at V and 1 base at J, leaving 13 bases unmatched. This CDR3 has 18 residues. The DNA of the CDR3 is TGCGCCAGCAGCCTTGGGGCTAGCGGGACGTCTGGCACAGATACGCAGTATTTT. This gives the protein CASSLGASGTSGTDTQYF.

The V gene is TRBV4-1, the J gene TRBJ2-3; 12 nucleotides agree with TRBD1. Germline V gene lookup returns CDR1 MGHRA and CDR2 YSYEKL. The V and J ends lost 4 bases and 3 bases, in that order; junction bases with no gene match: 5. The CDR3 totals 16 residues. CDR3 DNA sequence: TGCGCCAGCAGCCGAGGGACAGGGGGCTTGACAGATACGCAGTATTTT. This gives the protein CASSRGTGGLTDTQYF.

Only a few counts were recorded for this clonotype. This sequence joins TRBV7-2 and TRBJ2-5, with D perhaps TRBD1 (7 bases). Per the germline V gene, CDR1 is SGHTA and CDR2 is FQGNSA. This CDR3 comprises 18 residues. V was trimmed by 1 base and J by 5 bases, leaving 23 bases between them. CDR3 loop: CASSLVLGGQSFGETQYF. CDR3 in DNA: TGTGCCAGCAGCTTAGTACTGGGGGGACAGAGCTTTGGGGAGACCCAGTACTTC.